Listed here is a single T cell receptor (beta chain). Other DNA sequences in the same sample also yield this CDR3. In the original analysis: It was from reference gene primer amplification that nucleated cell counts were estimated. Measured with immunoSEQ multiplex PCR; TCRdb has only the in-frame clones, and not every one. Clone size and the V and J calls come from that table; the DNA yielded D and trimming. The sample carries approximately 140,000 clones, around nine tenths recorded once. This record belongs to a study of blood T cell repertoires in COVID-19. Study at large: Samples representing acute and convalescent COVID-19 were sourced from the United States, Italy and Spain. T cells, B-cell-depleted T cells, or PBMCs provided the cDNA or gDNA that served as material.

The sequence was obtained from a human donor in a cohort sampled during active COVID-19. Sequenced: peripheral blood.

CDR3 DNA sequence: TGTGCCAGCAGTCAGGACAGGGGCACAGATACGCAGTATTTT. Amino acid sequence: CASSQDRGTDTQYF. The chain joins TRBV6-5 to TRBJ2-3, with TRBD1 matching over 8 bases. CDR3 length: 14 amino acids. Germline trimming cut 5 bases from V and 1 base from J; bases unmatched to any gene: 2. From germline, CDR1 is MNHEY and CDR2 SVGAGI.